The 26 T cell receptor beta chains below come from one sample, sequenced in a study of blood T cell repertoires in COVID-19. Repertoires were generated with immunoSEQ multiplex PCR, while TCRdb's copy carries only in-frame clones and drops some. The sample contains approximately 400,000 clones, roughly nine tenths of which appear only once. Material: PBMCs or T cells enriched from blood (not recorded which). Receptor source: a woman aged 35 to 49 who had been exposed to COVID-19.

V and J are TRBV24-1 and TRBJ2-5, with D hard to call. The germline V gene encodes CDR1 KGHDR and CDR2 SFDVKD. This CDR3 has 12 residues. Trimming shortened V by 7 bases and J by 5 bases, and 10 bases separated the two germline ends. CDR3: CATSYLGETQYF. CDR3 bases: TGTGCCACCAGCTATCTCGGGGAGACCCAGTACTTC.

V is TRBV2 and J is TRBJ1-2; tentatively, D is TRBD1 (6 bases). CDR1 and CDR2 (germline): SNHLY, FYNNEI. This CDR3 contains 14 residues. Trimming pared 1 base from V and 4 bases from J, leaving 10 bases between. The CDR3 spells CASSEGGGLYGYTF. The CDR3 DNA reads TGTGCCAGCAGTGAAGGGGGGGGCCTCTATGGCTACACCTTC.

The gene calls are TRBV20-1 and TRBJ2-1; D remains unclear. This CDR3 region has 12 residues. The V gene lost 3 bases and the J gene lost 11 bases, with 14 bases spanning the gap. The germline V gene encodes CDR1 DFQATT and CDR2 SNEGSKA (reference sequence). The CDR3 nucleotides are TGCAGTGCTAGTATCATGACTTCCCAGCAGTTCTTC. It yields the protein CSASIMTSQQFF.

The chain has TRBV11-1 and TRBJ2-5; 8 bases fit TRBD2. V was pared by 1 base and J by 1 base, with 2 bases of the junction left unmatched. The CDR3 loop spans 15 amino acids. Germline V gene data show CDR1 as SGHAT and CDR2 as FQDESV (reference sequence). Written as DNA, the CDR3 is TGTGCCAGCAGCTTAGTTCGGGAGGGCCAAGAGACCCAGTACTTC. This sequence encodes CASSLVREGQETQYF. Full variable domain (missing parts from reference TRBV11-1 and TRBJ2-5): EAEVAQSPRYKITEKSQAVAFWCDPISGHATLYWYRQILGQGPELLVQFQDESVVDDSQLPKDRFSAERLKGVDSTLKIQPAELGDSAMYLCASSLVREGQETQYFGPGTRLLVL.

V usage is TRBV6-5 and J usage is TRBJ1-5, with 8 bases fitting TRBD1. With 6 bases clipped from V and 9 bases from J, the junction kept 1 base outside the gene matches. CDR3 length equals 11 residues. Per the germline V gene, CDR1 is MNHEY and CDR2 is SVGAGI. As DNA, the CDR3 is TGTGCCAGCAGGGGGACAGGGCCCCAGCATTTT. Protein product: CASRGTGPQHF.

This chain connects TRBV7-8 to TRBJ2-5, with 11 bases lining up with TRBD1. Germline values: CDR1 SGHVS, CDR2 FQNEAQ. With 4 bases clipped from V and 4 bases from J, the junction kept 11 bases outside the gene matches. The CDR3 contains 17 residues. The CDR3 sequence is CASSSPGGQGGGETQYF. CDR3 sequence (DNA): TGTGCCAGCAGCTCCCCAGGGGGACAGGGGGGAGGAGAGACCCAGTACTTC.

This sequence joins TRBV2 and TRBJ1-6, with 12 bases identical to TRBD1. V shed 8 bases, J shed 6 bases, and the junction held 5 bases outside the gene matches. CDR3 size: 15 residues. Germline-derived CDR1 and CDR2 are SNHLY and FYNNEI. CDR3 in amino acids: CASGGQGARNSPLHF. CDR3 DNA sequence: TGTGCCAGCGGGGGACAGGGGGCCCGTAATTCACCCCTCCACTTT. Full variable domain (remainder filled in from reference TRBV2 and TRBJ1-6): EPEVTQTPSHQVTQMGQEVILRCVPISNHLYFYWYRQILGQKVEFLVSFYNNEISEKSEIFDDQFSVERPDGSNFTLKIRSTKLEDSAMYFCASGGQGARNSPLHFGNGTRLTVT.

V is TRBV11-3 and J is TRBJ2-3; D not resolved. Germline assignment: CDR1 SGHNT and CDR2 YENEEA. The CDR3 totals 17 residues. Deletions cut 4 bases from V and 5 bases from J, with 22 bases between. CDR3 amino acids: CASSYQSRALGGDTQYF. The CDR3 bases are TGTGCCAGCAGCTATCAATCCAGAGCTCTAGGTGGAGATACGCAGTATTTT.

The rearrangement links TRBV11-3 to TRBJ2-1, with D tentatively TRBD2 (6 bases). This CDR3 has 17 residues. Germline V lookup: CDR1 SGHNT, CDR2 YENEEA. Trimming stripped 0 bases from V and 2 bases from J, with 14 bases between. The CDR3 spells CASSLDLSSVTYNEQFF. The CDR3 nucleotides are TGTGCCAGCAGCTTAGATTTGTCTAGCGTAACCTACAATGAGCAGTTCTTC.

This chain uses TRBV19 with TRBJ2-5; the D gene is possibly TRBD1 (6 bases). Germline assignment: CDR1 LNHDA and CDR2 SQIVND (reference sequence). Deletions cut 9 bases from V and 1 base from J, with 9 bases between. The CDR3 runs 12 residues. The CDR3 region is CASRGRQETQYF. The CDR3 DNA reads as TGTGCCAGCAGGGGACGCCAAGAGACCCAGTACTTC. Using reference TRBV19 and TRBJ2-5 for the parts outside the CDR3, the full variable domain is DGGITQSPKYLFRKEGQNVTLSCEQNLNHDAMYWYRQDPGQGLRLIYYSQIVNDFQKGDIAEGYSVSREKKESFPLTVTSAQKNPTAFYLCASRGRQETQYFGPGTRLLVL.

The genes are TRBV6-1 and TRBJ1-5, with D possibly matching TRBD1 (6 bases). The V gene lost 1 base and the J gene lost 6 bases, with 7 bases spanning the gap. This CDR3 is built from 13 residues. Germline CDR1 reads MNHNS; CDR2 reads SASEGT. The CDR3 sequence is CASSEGTVQPQHF. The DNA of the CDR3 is TGTGCCAGCAGTGAAGGGACAGTTCAGCCCCAGCATTTT.

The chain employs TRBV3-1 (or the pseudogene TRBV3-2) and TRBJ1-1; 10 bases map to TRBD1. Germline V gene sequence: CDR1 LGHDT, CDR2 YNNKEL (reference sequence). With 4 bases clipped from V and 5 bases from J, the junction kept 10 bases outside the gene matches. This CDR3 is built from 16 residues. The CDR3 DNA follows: TGTGCCAGCAGCCCGACGGGACAGGGGCGAGTTACTGAAGCTTTCTTT. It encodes CASSPTGQGRVTEAFF.

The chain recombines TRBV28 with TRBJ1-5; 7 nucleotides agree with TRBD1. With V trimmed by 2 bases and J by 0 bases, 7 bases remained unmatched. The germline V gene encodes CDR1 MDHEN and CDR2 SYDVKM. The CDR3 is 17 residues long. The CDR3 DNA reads TGTGCCAGCAGTTTACCCCGGACAGGTGCTAGCAATCAGCCCCAGCATTTT. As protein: CASSLPRTGASNQPQHF.

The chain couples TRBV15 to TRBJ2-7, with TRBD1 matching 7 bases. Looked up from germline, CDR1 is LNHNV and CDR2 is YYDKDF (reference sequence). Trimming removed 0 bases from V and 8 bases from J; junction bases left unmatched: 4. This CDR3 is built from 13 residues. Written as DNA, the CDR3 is TGTGCCACCAGCAGAGATTACAGGGGCAAGCAGTACTTC. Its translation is CATSRDYRGKQYF. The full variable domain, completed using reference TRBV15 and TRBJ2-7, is DAMVIQNPRYQVTQFGKPVTLSCSQTLNHNVMYWYQQKSSQAPKLLFHYYDKDFNNEADTPDNFQSRRPNTSFCFLDIRSPGLGDTAMYLCATSRDYRGKQYFGPGTRLTVT.

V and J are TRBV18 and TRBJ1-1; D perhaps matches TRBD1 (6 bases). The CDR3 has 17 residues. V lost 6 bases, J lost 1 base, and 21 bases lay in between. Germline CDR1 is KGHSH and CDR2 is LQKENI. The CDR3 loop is CASSRLGGRKENTEAFF. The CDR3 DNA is TGTGCCAGCTCCCGCCTCGGGGGGCGGAAGGAGAACACTGAAGCTTTCTTT.

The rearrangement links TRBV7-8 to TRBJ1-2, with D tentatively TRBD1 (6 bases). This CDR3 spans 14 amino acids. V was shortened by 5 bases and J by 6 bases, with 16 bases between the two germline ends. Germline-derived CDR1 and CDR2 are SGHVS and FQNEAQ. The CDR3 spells CASSPRVGANGYTF. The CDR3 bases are TGTGCCAGCAGCCCCCGGGTGGGGGCGAATGGCTACACCTTC. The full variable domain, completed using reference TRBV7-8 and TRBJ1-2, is GAGVSQSPRYKVAKRGQDVALRCDPISGHVSLFWYQQALGQGPEFLTYFQNEAQLDKSGLPSDRFFAERPEGSVSTLKIQRTQQEDSAVYLCASSPRVGANGYTFGSGTRLTVV.

CDR3 sequence (DNA): TGTGCCAGCTCACCCGGGACCGGGGGCAATGAGCAGTTCTTC. This gives the protein CASSPGTGGNEQFF. The rearrangement joins TRBV18 to TRBJ2-1; tentative D call: TRBD2 (6 bases). The CDR3 consists of 14 residues. Looked up from germline, CDR1 is KGHSH and CDR2 is LQKENI. Trimming removed 3 bases at V and 6 bases at J, with 12 bases between.

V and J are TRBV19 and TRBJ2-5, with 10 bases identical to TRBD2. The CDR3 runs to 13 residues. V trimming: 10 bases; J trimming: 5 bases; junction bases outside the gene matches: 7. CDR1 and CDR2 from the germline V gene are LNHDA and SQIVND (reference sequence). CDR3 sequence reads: CATQQGLAETQYF. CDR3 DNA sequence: TGTGCCACCCAACAGGGACTAGCGGAGACCCAGTACTTC.

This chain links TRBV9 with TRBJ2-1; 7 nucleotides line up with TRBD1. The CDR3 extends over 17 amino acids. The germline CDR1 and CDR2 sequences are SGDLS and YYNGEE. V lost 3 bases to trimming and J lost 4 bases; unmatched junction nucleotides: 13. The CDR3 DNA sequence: TGTGCCAGCAGCGCGGTTGGGGACAGTCTAAGATACAATGAGCAGTTCTTC. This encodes CASSAVGDSLRYNEQFF.

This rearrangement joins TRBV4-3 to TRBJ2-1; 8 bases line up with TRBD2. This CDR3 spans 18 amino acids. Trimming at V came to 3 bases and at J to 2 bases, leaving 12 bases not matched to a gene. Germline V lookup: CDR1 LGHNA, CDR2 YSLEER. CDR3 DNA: TGCGCCAGCAGCCACCGGCTTTTAGCGGGACTCGCCTACAATGAGCAGTTCTTC. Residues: CASSHRLLAGLAYNEQFF.

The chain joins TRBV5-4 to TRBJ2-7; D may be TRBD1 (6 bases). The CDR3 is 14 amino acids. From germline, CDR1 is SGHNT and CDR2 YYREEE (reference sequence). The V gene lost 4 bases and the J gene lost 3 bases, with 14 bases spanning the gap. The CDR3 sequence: CASSETGKNYEQYF. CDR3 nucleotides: TGTGCCAGCAGCGAGACAGGAAAGAACTACGAGCAGTACTTC.

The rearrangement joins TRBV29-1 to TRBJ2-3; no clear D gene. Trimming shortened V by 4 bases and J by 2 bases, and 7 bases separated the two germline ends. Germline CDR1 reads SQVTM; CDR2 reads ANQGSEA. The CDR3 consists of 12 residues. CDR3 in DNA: TGCAGCGTTGCAGGTGTCACAGATACGCAGTATTTT. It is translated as CSVAGVTDTQYF.

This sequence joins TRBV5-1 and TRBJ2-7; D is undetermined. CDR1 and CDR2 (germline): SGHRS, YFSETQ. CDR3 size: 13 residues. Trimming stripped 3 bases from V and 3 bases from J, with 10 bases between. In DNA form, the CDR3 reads TGCGCCAGCAGCTACCCCGGTCTCTACGAGCAGTACTTC. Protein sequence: CASSYPGLYEQYF.

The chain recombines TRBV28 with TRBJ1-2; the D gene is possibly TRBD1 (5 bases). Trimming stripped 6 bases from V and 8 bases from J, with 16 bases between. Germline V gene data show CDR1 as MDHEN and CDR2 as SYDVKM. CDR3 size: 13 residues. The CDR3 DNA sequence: TGTGCCAGCAGCCCCGACAGACGGCCCGGCTACACCTTC. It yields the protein CASSPDRRPGYTF.

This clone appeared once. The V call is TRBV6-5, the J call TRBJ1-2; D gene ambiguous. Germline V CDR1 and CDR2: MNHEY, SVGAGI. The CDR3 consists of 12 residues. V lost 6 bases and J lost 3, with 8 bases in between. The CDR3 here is CASSTEHYGYTF. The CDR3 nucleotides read TGTGCCAGCAGCACCGAGCACTATGGCTACACCTTC.

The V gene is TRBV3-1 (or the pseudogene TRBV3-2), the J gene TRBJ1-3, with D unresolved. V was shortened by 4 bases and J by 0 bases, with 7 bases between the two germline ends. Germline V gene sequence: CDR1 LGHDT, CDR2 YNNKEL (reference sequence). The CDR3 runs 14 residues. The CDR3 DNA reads TGTGCCAGCAGCCCCCTCGTCTCTGGAAACACCATATATTTT. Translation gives CASSPLVSGNTIYF.